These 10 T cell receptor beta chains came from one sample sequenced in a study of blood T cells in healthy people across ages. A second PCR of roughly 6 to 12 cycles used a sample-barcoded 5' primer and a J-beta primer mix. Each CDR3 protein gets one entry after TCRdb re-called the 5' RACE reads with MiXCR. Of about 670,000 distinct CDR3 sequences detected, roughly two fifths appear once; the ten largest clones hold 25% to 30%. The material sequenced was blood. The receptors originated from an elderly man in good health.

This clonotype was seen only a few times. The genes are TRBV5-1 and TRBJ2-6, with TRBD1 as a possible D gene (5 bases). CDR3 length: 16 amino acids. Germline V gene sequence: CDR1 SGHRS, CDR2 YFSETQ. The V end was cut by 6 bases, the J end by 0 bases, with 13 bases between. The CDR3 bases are TGCGCCAGCATCCCCGACAGCGTCTCTGGGGCCAACGTCCTGACTTTC. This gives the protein CASIPDSVSGANVLTF.

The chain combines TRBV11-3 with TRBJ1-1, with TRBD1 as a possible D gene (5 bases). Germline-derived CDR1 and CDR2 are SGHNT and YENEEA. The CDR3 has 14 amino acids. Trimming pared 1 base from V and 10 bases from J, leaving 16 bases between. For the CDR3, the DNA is TGTGCCAGCAGCTTAGTTAGCGGGGCAAAAACAGCTTTCTTT. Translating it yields CASSLVSGAKTAFF.

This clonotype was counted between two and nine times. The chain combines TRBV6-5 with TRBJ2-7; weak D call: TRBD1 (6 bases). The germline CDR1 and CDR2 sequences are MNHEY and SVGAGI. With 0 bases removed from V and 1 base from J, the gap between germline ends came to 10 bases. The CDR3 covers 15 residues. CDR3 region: CASSYSEQGSYEQYF. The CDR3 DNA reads TGTGCCAGCAGTTACTCGGAGCAGGGGTCCTACGAGCAGTACTTC.

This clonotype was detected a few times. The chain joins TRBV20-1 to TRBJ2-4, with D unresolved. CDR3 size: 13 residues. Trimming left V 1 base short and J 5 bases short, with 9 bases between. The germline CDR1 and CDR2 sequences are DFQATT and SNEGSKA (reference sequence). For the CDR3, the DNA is TGCAGTGCTAGAGGTTCCCCCGAAAACATTCAGTACTTC. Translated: CSARGSPENIQYF.

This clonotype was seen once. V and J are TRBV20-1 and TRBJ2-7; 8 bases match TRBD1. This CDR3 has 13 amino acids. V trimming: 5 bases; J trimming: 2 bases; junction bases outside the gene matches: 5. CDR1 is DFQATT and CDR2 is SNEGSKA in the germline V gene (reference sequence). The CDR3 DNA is TGCAGTGCTTCGGACAGGGAGACCTACGAGCAGTACTTC. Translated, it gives CSASDRETYEQYF.

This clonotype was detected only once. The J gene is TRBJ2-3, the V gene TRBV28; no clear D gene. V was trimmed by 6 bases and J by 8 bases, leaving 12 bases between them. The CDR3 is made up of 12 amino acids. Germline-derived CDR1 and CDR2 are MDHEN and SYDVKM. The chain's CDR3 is CASSQLKGTQYF. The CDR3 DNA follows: TGTGCCAGCAGCCAACTTAAGGGTACGCAGTATTTT.

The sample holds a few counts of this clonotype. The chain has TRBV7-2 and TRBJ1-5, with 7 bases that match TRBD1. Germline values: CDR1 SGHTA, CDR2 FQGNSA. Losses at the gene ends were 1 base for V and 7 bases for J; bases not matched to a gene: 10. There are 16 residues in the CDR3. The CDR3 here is CASSLVGGFGRQPQHF. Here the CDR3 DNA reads TGTGCCAGCAGCTTAGTAGGGGGCTTCGGAAGACAGCCCCAGCATTTT.

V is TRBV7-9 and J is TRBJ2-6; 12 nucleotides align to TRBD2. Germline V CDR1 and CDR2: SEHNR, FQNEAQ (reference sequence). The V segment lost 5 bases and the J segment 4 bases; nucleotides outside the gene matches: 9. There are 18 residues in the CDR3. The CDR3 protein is CASSLSSGRASGANVLTF. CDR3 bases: TGTGCCAGCAGCCTTTCTAGCGGGAGGGCCTCGGGGGCCAACGTCCTGACTTTC.

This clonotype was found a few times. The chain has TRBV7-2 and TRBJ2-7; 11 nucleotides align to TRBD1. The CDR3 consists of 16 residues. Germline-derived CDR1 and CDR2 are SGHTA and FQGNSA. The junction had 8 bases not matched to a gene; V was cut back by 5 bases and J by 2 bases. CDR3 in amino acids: CASSGWDRGTPYEQYF. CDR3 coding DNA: TGTGCCAGCAGCGGATGGGACAGGGGGACCCCCTACGAGCAGTACTTC.

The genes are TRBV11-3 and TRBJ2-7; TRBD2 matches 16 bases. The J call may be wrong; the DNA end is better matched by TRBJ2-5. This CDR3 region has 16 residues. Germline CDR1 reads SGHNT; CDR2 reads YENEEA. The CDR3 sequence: CASSSGLAGGSETQYF. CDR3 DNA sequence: TGTGCCAGCAGCTCGGGACTAGCGGGAGGGTCGGAGACCCAGTACTTC.